This entry lists 17 T cell receptor beta chains sequenced from one sample in a study of blood T cell repertoires in COVID-19. Here immunoSEQ multiplex PCR was the method, and the copy in TCRdb shows in-frame clones only, minus some. The table lists roughly 270,000 clones, 85% of them singletons, with 2.5% in the top ten. Sequenced material: PBMCs or T cells enriched from blood (not recorded which). These TCRs come from a woman in her 50s who had recovered from COVID-19.

The rearrangement links TRBV3-1 (or the pseudogene TRBV3-2) to TRBJ2-5; 9 positions match TRBD1. CDR1 is LGHDT and CDR2 is YNNKEL in the germline V gene (reference sequence). The junction had 7 bases not matched to a gene; V was cut back by 4 bases and J by 4 bases. The CDR3 sequence is 15 residues long. The CDR3 DNA follows: TGTGCCAGCAGCCGAAGGACAGGGGCAGGAGAGACCCAGTACTTC. Translating it yields CASSRRTGAGETQYF.

This chain links TRBV5-1 with TRBJ1-2; D possibly corresponds to TRBD1 (6 bases). This CDR3 has 14 residues. In germline, CDR1 is SGHRS, CDR2 YFSETQ. With 0 bases removed from V and 6 bases from J, the gap between germline ends came to 12 bases. CDR3 coding DNA: TGCGCCAGCAGCTTGGCAGCAGGGGAAGATGGCTACACCTTC. Amino acids: CASSLAAGEDGYTF.

This sequence joins TRBV4-1 and TRBJ2-1, with TRBD1 matching over 8 bases. V trimming: 4 bases; J trimming: 9 bases; junction bases outside the gene matches: 14. The length of the CDR3 is 16 residues. Germline CDR1 and CDR2: MGHRA and YSYEKL. In DNA, the CDR3 is TGCGCCAGCAGCCCAAGAAGCACAGGGGGTTGGGGTGAGCAGTTCTTC. Translating it yields CASSPRSTGGWGEQFF.

The chain carries TRBV19 and TRBJ2-7; 12 nucleotides match TRBD1. With V trimmed by 3 bases and J by 6 bases, 6 bases remained unmatched. This CDR3 has 15 residues. Germline V gene sequence: CDR1 LNHDA, CDR2 SQIVND (reference sequence). Written as DNA, the CDR3 is TGTGCCAGTAGTATGACCGGGACAGGGGGCAGCGAGCAGTACTTC. Protein product: CASSMTGTGGSEQYF.

This chain links TRBV14 with TRBJ2-1; TRBD1 aligns across 7 bases. V trimming: 0 bases; J trimming: 3 bases; junction bases outside the gene matches: 11. The CDR3 contains 18 residues. The germline gives CDR1 SGHDN, CDR2 FVKESK. CDR3 coding DNA: TGTGCCAGCAGCCAAGAGAGTGGACAGGCGGTTTTCTACAATGAGCAGTTCTTC. The encoded protein is CASSQESGQAVFYNEQFF.

This chain links TRBV5-1 with TRBJ2-3, with TRBD2 identical over 9 bases. This CDR3 contains 15 residues. The trim removed 5 bases at V and 4 bases at J, leaving 8 bases unmatched. Germline CDR1 SGHRS, CDR2 YFSETQ. The CDR3 spells CASRVTGTSPDTQYF. DNA of the CDR3: TGCGCCAGCAGAGTGACCGGGACTAGCCCAGATACGCAGTATTTT.

This chain uses TRBV19 with TRBJ2-1; D is possibly TRBD2 (5 bases). CDR3 size: 15 residues. V was pared by 0 bases and J by 6 bases, with 12 bases between. Germline values: CDR1 LNHDA, CDR2 SQIVND (reference sequence). The CDR3 is CASSIEASPRNEQFF. For the CDR3, the DNA is TGTGCCAGTAGTATAGAGGCTAGCCCGCGCAATGAGCAGTTCTTC.

The chain couples TRBV29-1 to TRBJ1-2; D unresolved. The germline V gene encodes CDR1 SQVTM and CDR2 ANQGSEA. The CDR3 is 13 amino acids. V shed 4 bases and J shed 0 bases, with 9 bases lying between them. The CDR3: CSVGDGANYGYTF. The CDR3 DNA is TGCAGCGTTGGAGACGGGGCTAACTATGGCTACACCTTC.

The J gene is TRBJ1-1, the V gene TRBV19, with 7 bases fitting TRBD1. Germline CDR1 LNHDA, CDR2 SQIVND (reference sequence). V was pared by 6 bases and J by 1 base, with 8 bases of the junction left unmatched. The CDR3 consists of 15 residues. The CDR3 nucleotides are TGTGCCAGTAGGCTCTGGGGGACAGCGAACACTGAAGCTTTCTTT. This codes for CASRLWGTANTEAFF. Complete variable domain (other parts from reference TRBV19 and TRBJ1-1): DGGITQSPKYLFRKEGQNVTLSCEQNLNHDAMYWYRQDPGQGLRLIYYSQIVNDFQKGDIAEGYSVSREKKESFPLTVTSAQKNPTAFYLCASRLWGTANTEAFFGQGTRLTVV.

The genes are TRBV13 and TRBJ1-1; D is undetermined. Trimming cost V 5 bases and J 3 bases, with 13 bases left between them. The germline gives CDR1 PRHDT, CDR2 FYEKMQ (reference sequence). The CDR3 has 14 amino acids. CDR3 nucleotides: TGTGCCAGCAGCCCGAGGGTGGGTGACACTGAAGCTTTCTTT. Translating it yields CASSPRVGDTEAFF.

The chain carries TRBV19 and TRBJ1-2; TRBD1 aligns across 10 bases. J lost 4 bases, V lost 10 bases, and 12 bases had no gene match. The CDR3 loop spans 15 amino acids. Germline V gives CDR1 LNHDA, CDR2 SQIVND (reference sequence). The CDR3 coding sequence is TGTGCCACCCGACCCAGGACAGGGGGTTTCTATGGCTACACCTTC. Its translation: CATRPRTGGFYGYTF.

CDR3: CASGIGTSVYNEQFF. CDR3 sequence (DNA): TGTGCTAGTGGTATCGGGACTAGCGTCTACAATGAGCAGTTCTTC. The V gene is TRBV12-5, the J gene TRBJ2-1; 10 bases are a match to TRBD2. CDR1 is LGHNT and CDR2 is FRNRAP in the germline V gene. V lost 5 bases to trimming and J lost 3 bases; unmatched junction nucleotides: 4. CDR3 length: 15 residues.

This clone has just one count. The genes are TRBV24-1 and TRBJ1-4; 10 bases map to TRBD1. Losses at the gene ends were 1 base for V and 3 bases for J; bases not matched to a gene: 4. The CDR3 covers 17 residues. The germline CDR1 and CDR2 sequences are KGHDR and SFDVKD. CDR3 bases: TGTGCCACCAGTGATTTTAGACAGGGGGCGTCTAATGAAAAACTGTTTTTT. Its protein is CATSDFRQGASNEKLFF.

The J gene is TRBJ2-1, the V gene TRBV19; D is possibly TRBD1 (5 bases). This CDR3 region has 16 residues. The V gene's germline CDR1 is LNHDA and CDR2 SQIVND (reference sequence). V gave up 0 bases and J gave up 2 bases, with 11 bases separating them. The CDR3 nucleotides read TGTGCCAGTAGTATAGATGTTGGGGCAGCCTACAATGAGCAGTTCTTC. Translating gives CASSIDVGAAYNEQFF.

The chain combines TRBV19 with TRBJ1-3; a weak D match, TRBD1 (5 bases). Between the trimmed V and J ends, which lost 3 bases and 0 bases, there was a span of 9 bases. This CDR3 is 15 amino acids long. CDR1 is LNHDA, CDR2 SQIVND, per germline (reference sequence). CDR3 protein: CASSIDSVSGNTIYF. The CDR3 DNA is TGTGCCAGTAGTATTGACAGTGTCTCTGGAAACACCATATATTTT. The full variable domain, completed using reference TRBV19 and TRBJ1-3, is DGGITQSPKYLFRKEGQNVTLSCEQNLNHDAMYWYRQDPGQGLRLIYYSQIVNDFQKGDIAEGYSVSREKKESFPLTVTSAQKNPTAFYLCASSIDSVSGNTIYFGEGSWLTVV.

This clone was counted a single time. The chain combines TRBV5-4 with TRBJ2-5; a possible D gene is TRBD1 (5 bases). CDR1 SGHNT and CDR2 YYREEE come from the germline V gene (reference sequence). The CDR3 is made up of 15 amino acids. The V and J ends lost 3 bases and 1 base respectively, with 13 bases between them. The CDR3 region is CASSSRRQSQETQYF. CDR3 DNA: TGTGCCAGCAGCTCTAGGAGACAGTCCCAAGAGACCCAGTACTTC. Full variable domain (remainder filled in from reference TRBV5-4 and TRBJ2-5): ETGVTQSPTHLIKTRGQQVTLRCSSQSGHNTVSWYQQALGQGPQFIFQYYREEENGRGNFPPRFSGLQFPNYSSELNVNALELDDSALYLCASSSRRQSQETQYFGPGTRLLVL.

The chain joins TRBV27 to TRBJ1-2; 9 positions match TRBD1. Germline CDR1 and CDR2: MNHEY and SMNVEV (reference sequence). The CDR3 extends over 17 amino acids. Trimming removed 2 bases from V and 1 base from J; junction bases left unmatched: 8. This CDR3 is CASSLKGQGSGNYGYTF. The CDR3 DNA sequence: TGTGCCAGCAGTTTAAAAGGACAGGGGTCCGGTAACTATGGCTACACCTTC.